The source of this T cell receptor beta chain is a study of a mutant IDH1 vaccine in newly diagnosed glioma. In the study overall: Following radiotherapy alone, or alongside temozolomide cycles, vaccination was started after an interval of 4-6 weeks. Treated patients had a mean age of roughly 44 years and a sex split that was around 62% male and 37.5% female. The study, taken as a whole, reports: Patients mounted vaccine-induced immune responses in 80% to 95% of cases.

Clones were read by immunoSEQ multiplex PCR, and TCRdb kept only the in-frame ones, dropping some. The sample contains tens of thousands of clones, approximately 85% of which appear only once. Time point noted: week 23, last vaccination. Topical imiquimod was applied with each vaccine dose, which held 300 ug of mutant IDH1 20-mer peptide. This clone was observed a few times. Its specificity is unknown. Germline V gene lookup returns CDR1 KGHSH and CDR2 LQKENI. The CDR3 loop spans 14 amino acids. The V segment lost 4 bases and the J segment 5 bases; nucleotides outside the gene matches: 4. This sequence originates from a man younger than 45 with glioma. This material consisted of PBMCs, taken from a glioma patient whose treatment included an IDH1 peptide vaccine. The rearrangement joins TRBV18 to TRBJ1-1; 10 positions match TRBD1. The chain's CDR3 is CASSLGTGDTEAFF. CDR3 sequence (DNA): TGTGCCAGCTCACTCGGGACAGGGGATACTGAAGCTTTCTTT.